The 28 T cell receptor beta chains given below trace back to one sample, sequenced in a study of TIL therapy for anti-PD-1-resistant metastatic lung cancer. The libraries were made with immunoSEQ v3. Assay: immunoSEQ multiplex PCR; the TCRdb copy retains only in-frame clones and omits some. The table includes about 49,000 clones, 79% detected once. Time point reported: pre-treatment sample, taken before nivolumab and TIL therapy. Source: blood, taken at baseline. Receptor source: a man in his 70s with non-small cell lung cancer.

The chain employs TRBV6-4 and TRBJ1-2, with D possibly matching TRBD1 (5 bases). The germline V and J ends were trimmed by 0 bases and 4 bases, with 12 bases remaining between them. Germline V gene data show CDR1 as MRHNA and CDR2 as SNTAGT. CDR3 length equals 15 residues. CDR3 DNA: TGTGCCAGCAGTGACTCGGGGCTGGGGGGCTATGGCTACACCTTC. Residues: CASSDSGLGGYGYTF.

The CDR3 is CASWTGLKATEAFF. DNA of the CDR3: TGTGCCAGTTGGACAGGGTTAAAGGCGACTGAAGCTTTCTTT. This sequence joins TRBV6-6 and TRBJ1-1; TRBD1 matches 8 bases. Trimming cost V 9 bases and J 5 bases; bases outside gene matches: 11. This CDR3 region has 14 residues. Germline V gene data show CDR1 as MNHNY and CDR2 as SVGAGI (reference sequence).

The chain has TRBV6-1 and TRBJ2-7, with 8 bases that match TRBD1. The trim removed 3 bases at V and 0 bases at J, leaving 4 bases unmatched. Germline CDR1 is MNHNS and CDR2 is SASEGT. The CDR3 has 15 residues. As DNA, the CDR3 is TGTGCCAGCAGTGATAGGGACAGGCACTCCTACGAGCAGTACTTC. This sequence encodes CASSDRDRHSYEQYF.

The chain carries TRBV11-3 and TRBJ1-1; 8 bases are shared with TRBD1. In germline, CDR1 is SGHNT, CDR2 YENEEA. The CDR3 loop spans 17 amino acids. Trimming took 2 bases from V and 1 from J; bases not matched to a gene: 9. CDR3 loop: CASSLRTGINPNTEAFF. CDR3 bases: TGTGCCAGCAGCTTACGGACAGGGATTAACCCGAACACTGAAGCTTTCTTT. Filled out from reference TRBV11-3 and TRBJ1-1, the complete variable domain reads EAGVVQSPRYKIIEKKQPVAFWCNPISGHNTLYWYLQNLGQGPELLIRYENEEAVDDSQLPKDRFSAERLKGVDSTLKIQPAELGDSAVYLCASSLRTGINPNTEAFFGQGTRLTVV.

The chain is built from TRBV28 and TRBJ1-5; 7 bases agree with TRBD1. The CDR3 runs to 12 residues. Germline V gene lookup returns CDR1 MDHEN and CDR2 SYDVKM. With 8 bases clipped from V and 10 bases from J, the junction kept 8 bases outside the gene matches. CDR3 bases: TGTGCCAGCCCCGGTAGAGGGGGCCCCCAGCATTTT. Translation gives CASPGRGGPQHF.

The V call is TRBV28, the J call TRBJ2-2; D perhaps matches TRBD1 (5 bases). The CDR3 is made up of 14 amino acids. Germline V lookup: CDR1 MDHEN, CDR2 SYDVKM. The V end was cut by 7 bases, the J end by 4 bases, with 13 bases between. The CDR3 DNA sequence: TGTGCCAGCATGGGGCAGATGAGCACCGGGGAGCTGTTTTTT. It translates to CASMGQMSTGELFF.

V gene TRBV5-6 combines with J gene TRBJ2-3; D is uncertain. The CDR3 is made up of 11 amino acids. V shed 4 bases and J shed 2 bases, with 2 bases lying between them. Germline-derived CDR1 and CDR2 are SGHDT and YYEEEE. CDR3 in amino acids: CASSATDTQYF. In DNA, the CDR3 is TGTGCCAGCAGCGCCACAGATACGCAGTATTTT.

V gene TRBV7-9 combines with J gene TRBJ2-7; perhaps TRBD1 as D (7 bases). Germline V CDR1 and CDR2: SEHNR, FQNEAQ (reference sequence). Trimming pared 5 bases from V and 8 bases from J, leaving 16 bases between. The CDR3 totals 13 residues. CDR3 in DNA: TGTGCCAGCAGCCAAAACAGGGGAGGAAAGCAGTACTTC. Protein: CASSQNRGGKQYF.

The V call is TRBV6-1, the J call TRBJ2-4; D might be TRBD1 (6 bases). Trimming pared 1 base from V and 2 bases from J, leaving 9 bases between. Per the germline V gene, CDR1 is MNHNS and CDR2 is SASEGT. CDR3 size: 15 residues. The DNA of the CDR3 is TGTGCCAGCAGTGAAGTTCAGGGGACCAAAAACATTCAGTACTTC. Its protein is CASSEVQGTKNIQYF.

The CDR3 DNA follows: TGTGCCAGCAGCTTGTGGGACCAAAAGGGTACGCAGTATTTT. Encoded protein: CASSLWDQKGTQYF. The gene calls are TRBV5-6 and TRBJ2-3; D could derive from TRBD1 or TRBD2 (5 bases each). The CDR3 has 14 residues. The germline V gene encodes CDR1 SGHDT and CDR2 YYEEEE. Trimming removed 1 base at V and 8 bases at J, with 14 bases between.

V is TRBV10-3 and J is TRBJ1-1, with D possibly matching TRBD1 (6 bases). V was clipped by 6 bases and J by 0 bases, with 8 bases between them. Germline CDR1 and CDR2: ENHRY and SYGVKD. CDR3 length: 13 amino acids. CDR3 bases: TGTGCCATCAGGACAGGTATGAACACTGAAGCTTTCTTT. Its translation is CAIRTGMNTEAFF.

The gene calls are TRBV30 and TRBJ2-7, with D maybe TRBD2 (5 bases). V was trimmed by 2 bases and J by 5 bases, leaving 16 bases between them. The germline gives CDR1 GTSNPN, CDR2 SVGIG (reference sequence). The CDR3 runs to 14 residues. The CDR3 region has the DNA TGTGCCTGGAGTAGGAGGAGGTTTGGGAACGAGCAGTACTTC. This encodes CAWSRRRFGNEQYF.

This clone was counted a few times. V is TRBV7-9 and J is TRBJ1-3, with D tentatively TRBD1 (6 bases). V lost 4 bases and J 1 base, leaving 11 bases between the germline ends. The CDR3 runs to 15 residues. Germline V gene data show CDR1 as SEHNR and CDR2 as FQNEAQ (reference sequence). The CDR3 here is CASSSRTVSGNTIYF. CDR3 nucleotides: TGTGCCAGCAGCTCACGGACAGTATCTGGAAACACCATATATTTT.

The chain uses TRBV5-1 and TRBJ2-7; 7 bases match TRBD1. This CDR3 is built from 19 residues. Germline V gene lookup returns CDR1 SGHRS and CDR2 YFSETQ. Trimming removed 0 bases from V and 5 bases from J; junction bases left unmatched: 20. DNA of the CDR3: TGCGCCAGCAGCTTGGCCTGGGGCAGGGGGTCTTCTTTTCTGGACGAGCAGTACTTC. It is translated as CASSLAWGRGSSFLDEQYF.

This chain links TRBV5-1 with TRBJ2-1; the D gene could be TRBD1 or TRBD2 (5 bases each). CDR1 is SGHRS, CDR2 YFSETQ, per germline. The CDR3 is 16 residues long. V was pared by 0 bases and J by 7 bases, with 17 bases between. CDR3 coding DNA: TGCGCCAGCAGCTTGGTTGGGCGATCCGAGGGGAATGAGCAGTTCTTC. This gives the protein CASSLVGRSEGNEQFF.

This clone was picked up a small number of times. The rearrangement joins TRBV7-2 to TRBJ1-6; D ambiguous. The length of the CDR3 is 13 residues. Per germline, CDR1 SGHTA and CDR2 FQGNSA. Trimming removed 0 bases at V and 5 bases at J, with 2 bases between. CDR3 loop: CASSLANNSPLHF. In DNA, the CDR3 is TGTGCCAGCAGCTTAGCGAATAATTCACCCCTCCACTTT. The complete variable domain, with remaining parts taken from reference TRBV7-2 and TRBJ1-6, reads GAGVSQSPSNKVTEKGKDVELRCDPISGHTALYWYRQSLGQGLEFLIYFQGNSAPDKSGLPSDRFSAERTGGSVSTLTIQRTQQEDSAVYLCASSLANNSPLHFGNGTRLTVT.

The chain carries TRBV6-1 and TRBJ2-3; D is ambiguous. This CDR3 is built from 10 residues. The germline V gene has CDR1 MNHNS and CDR2 SASEGT. V gave up 1 base and J gave up 7 bases, with 0 bases separating them. CDR3 sequence: CASSEDTQYF. The CDR3 region has the DNA TGTGCCAGCAGTGAAGATACGCAGTATTTT.

V usage is TRBV7-2 and J usage is TRBJ2-7; D not certain. From germline, CDR1 is SGHTA and CDR2 FQGNSA. CDR3 size: 11 residues. V lost 1 base, J lost 6 bases, and 4 bases lay in between. The CDR3 reads CASSLGAEQYF. In nucleotides, the CDR3 is TGTGCCAGCAGCTTAGGGGCCGAGCAGTACTTC.

The chain has TRBV5-1 and TRBJ2-5; 11 nucleotides align to TRBD2. CDR3 length: 14 residues. Per the germline V gene, CDR1 is SGHRS and CDR2 is YFSETQ. V shed 4 bases, J shed 5 bases, and the junction held 4 bases outside the gene matches. The CDR3 loop reads CASSTGLAEETQYF. The DNA of the CDR3 is TGCGCCAGCAGCACGGGACTAGCGGAGGAGACCCAGTACTTC.

V is TRBV4-3 and J is TRBJ2-1; 10 positions agree with TRBD2. Germline lookup yields CDR1 LGHNA and CDR2 YSLEER. The CDR3 extends over 16 amino acids. J was trimmed by 8 bases and V by 0 bases; bases with no gene match: 7. CDR3 nucleotide sequence: TGCGCCAGCAGCCAAGAGTCCCTAGCGGGAGTCTATGAGCAGTTCTTC. Encoded protein: CASSQESLAGVYEQFF.

The chain couples TRBV10-1 to TRBJ2-2; no definite D call. V lost 9 bases, J lost 4 bases, and 12 bases lay in between. Germline V lookup: CDR1 WNHNN, CDR2 SYGVQD (reference sequence). This CDR3 contains 13 residues. In nucleotides, the CDR3 is TGCGCCAGTCATGACGGATTCACCGGGGAGCTGTTTTTT. It specifies CASHDGFTGELFF.

V usage is TRBV5-4 and J usage is TRBJ2-1; 14 bases are shared with TRBD2. J lost 6 bases, V lost 5 bases, and 4 bases had no gene match. The CDR3 totals 15 residues. CDR1 is SGHNT and CDR2 is YYREEE in the germline V gene (reference sequence). In nucleotides, the CDR3 is TGTGCCAGCAGGAGACTAGCGGGAGGGCCCAATGAGCAGTTCTTC. Protein sequence: CASRRLAGGPNEQFF. Looking up the rest from reference TRBV5-4 and TRBJ2-1 gives the full variable domain: ETGVTQSPTHLIKTRGQQVTLRCSSQSGHNTVSWYQQALGQGPQFIFQYYREEENGRGNFPPRFSGLQFPNYSSELNVNALELDDSALYLCASRRLAGGPNEQFFGPGTRLTVL.

V and J are TRBV5-8 and TRBJ1-1; D is perhaps TRBD1 (5 bases). The CDR3 covers 15 residues. Trimming pared 0 bases from V and 1 base from J, leaving 10 bases between. In germline, CDR1 is SGHTS, CDR2 YDEGEE. The CDR3 loop is CASSLDRGWNTEAFF. In DNA, the CDR3 is TGTGCCAGCAGCTTGGATCGGGGCTGGAACACTGAAGCTTTCTTT.

V and J are TRBV27 and TRBJ2-1; 7 positions match TRBD1. V lost 4 bases to trimming and J lost 4 bases; unmatched junction nucleotides: 10. The germline V gene encodes CDR1 MNHEY and CDR2 SMNVEV (reference sequence). This CDR3 is 16 amino acids long. The chain's CDR3 is CASSSPGQRSYNEQFF. The CDR3 coding sequence is TGTGCCAGCAGTTCCCCGGGACAGAGATCGTACAATGAGCAGTTCTTC.

The genes are TRBV7-8 and TRBJ1-4; 7 bases fit TRBD1. The germline gives CDR1 SGHVS, CDR2 FQNEAQ. V was pared by 1 base and J by 10 bases, with 3 bases of the junction left unmatched. This CDR3 comprises 13 residues. CDR3 amino acids: CASSLGQGGKLFF. In nucleotides, the CDR3 is TGTGCCAGCAGCTTAGGGCAGGGGGGAAAACTGTTTTTT.

The rearrangement joins TRBV6-4 to TRBJ2-2; D may be TRBD1 (6 bases). V gave up 5 bases and J gave up 1 base, with 11 bases separating them. CDR3 size: 15 residues. Germline lookup yields CDR1 MRHNA and CDR2 SNTAGT. CDR3 protein: CASSRDNKNTGELFF. The DNA for the CDR3 is TGTGCCAGCAGTCGGGACAACAAGAACACCGGGGAGCTGTTTTTT.

The chain combines TRBV15 with TRBJ1-5; D is undetermined. This CDR3 is 15 amino acids long. The V end lost 5 bases, the J end lost 0 bases, and 11 bases lay between the germline ends. Germline assignment: CDR1 LNHNV and CDR2 YYDKDF (reference sequence). In nucleotides, the CDR3 is TGTGCCACCAGCGGGGAATCTTATAGCAATCAGCCCCAGCATTTT. It yields the protein CATSGESYSNQPQHF.

This clone was observed a handful of times. The V and J genes are TRBV7-2 and TRBJ1-1; TRBD1 matches 7 bases. The CDR3 length is 14 residues. Germline values: CDR1 SGHTA, CDR2 FQGNSA. V trimming: 4 bases; J trimming: 3 bases; junction bases outside the gene matches: 5. DNA for the CDR3: TGTGCCAGCAGCTCCCAAGGGGGCTACACTGAAGCTTTCTTT. Its translation is CASSSQGGYTEAFF.